Listed below are T cell receptor beta chains from one sample, sequenced in a study of blood T cell repertoires in COVID-19. TCRdb's table, derived via immunoSEQ multiplex PCR, lists solely in-frame clones and lacks some. The sample contains some 130,000 clones, 70% to 85% of which appear only once. Sequenced input: peripheral blood. The receptors shown here come from a man in his 60s with acute or convalescent COVID-19. The CDR3 runs from the conserved cysteine through the conserved F or W. The D gene is left open where the match is weak.

V	D	J	DNA	CDR3
TRBV5-8	NA	TRBJ1-5	TGTGCCAGCAGCTTCCCGGGACAAACTCAGCCCCAGCATTTT	CASSFPGQTQPQHF
TRBV20-1	TRBD2	TRBJ2-1	TGCAGTGCTAGTACTTTAGCGGGAGGGACCTACAATGAGCAGTTCTTC	CSASTLAGGTYNEQFF
TRBV28	NA	TRBJ1-1	TGTGCCAGCAGTTCAAAAGGGGGAAACACTGAAGCTTTCTTT	CASSSKGGNTEAFF
TRBV19	NA	TRBJ1-1	TGTGCCAGTAGTAGGGGGCGGAACACTGAAGCTTTCTTT	CASSRGRNTEAFF
TRBV4-3	NA	TRBJ1-2	TGCGCCAGCAGCCAAGATCTTAAGAACAGTATCCGTGGCTACACCTTC	CASSQDLKNSIRGYTF
TRBV29-1	NA	TRBJ1-2	TGCAGCGTTCTATTCCGGGACAACAATTATGGCTACACCTTC	CSVLFRDNNYGYTF
TRBV30	TRBD1	TRBJ1-3	TGTGCCTGGAGTGGACAGGGAGGAACTGGAAACACCATATATTTT	CAWSGQGGTGNTIYF
TRBV28	NA	TRBJ1-1	TGTGCCAGCAGACCCCCCGTGCGGGGTGTAAGGAACACTGAAGCTTTCTTT	CASRPPVRGVRNTEAFF
TRBV13	TRBD1	TRBJ1-2	TGTGCCAGCAGCTTAGTCAGGGACAGGGAGCGGGATGGCTACACCTTC	CASSLVRDRERDGYTF
TRBV19	NA	TRBJ1-2	TGTGCCAGTAGTATAGGTGGCAGCGGATTTAACTATGGCTACACCTTC	CASSIGGSGFNYGYTF